A selection of T cell receptor beta chains follows, all from one sample in a study of a mutant IDH1 vaccine in newly diagnosed glioma. The method was immunoSEQ multiplex PCR; TCRdb's version includes in-frame clones alone and lacks a portion of them. The sample lists roughly 120,000 clones, under 90% occurring once. Their cognate antigens are unknown. Sequencing was performed on PBMCs, taken from a glioma patient whose treatment included an IDH1 peptide vaccine. The receptors come from a woman aged 50 to 60 with glioma. Both conserved end residues are part of each CDR3. D genes are given only for firm matches. Expanded clones are given a class, and other clones once, few, many or no size at all.

once,TRBD1,TRBV4-2,TRBJ2-7,17,CASSQDASGQGAYEQYF,TGTGCCAGCAGCCAAGACGCTTCGGGGCAGGGGGCTTACGAGCAGTACTTC
.,TRBD1,TRBV5-6,TRBJ1-1,14,CASSSGTGLTEAFF,TGTGCCAGCAGCTCCGGGACAGGGCTCACTGAAGCTTTCTTT
.,TRBD2,TRBV11-2,TRBJ2-3,17,CASSLGTSGSVGDTQYF,TGTGCCAGCAGCTTAGGGACTAGCGGGAGTGTGGGAGATACGCAGTATTTT
few,.,TRBV6-5,TRBJ2-1,15,CASSLQVQGYDEQFF,TGTGCCAGCAGTTTGCAGGTACAGGGATATGATGAGCAGTTCTTC
.,TRBD1,TRBV6-6,TRBJ1-5,13,CAGTGGPHQPQHF,TGTGCAGGGACAGGGGGTCCCCATCAGCCCCAGCATTTT
.,.,TRBV7-6,TRBJ1-1,13,CASSLQRGQEAFF,TGTGCCAGCAGCTTACAAAGGGGCCAGGAAGCTTTCTTT
.,TRBD2,TRBV5-1,TRBJ2-2,17,CASSPRLAGMNTGELFF,TGCGCCAGCAGCCCGCGACTAGCGGGGATGAACACCGGGGAGCTGTTTTTT
once,.,TRBV7-2,TRBJ1-3,14,CASSLDSSGNTIYF,TGTGCCAGCAGCTTAGACAGCTCTGGAAACACCATATATTTT
.,TRBD1,TRBV9,TRBJ2-1,14,CASSAGTVYNEQFF,TGTGCCAGCAGCGCGGGGACAGTATACAATGAGCAGTTCTTC
.,.,TRBV5-4,TRBJ1-1,15,CASSLGGQANFEAFF,TGTGCCAGCAGCTTGGGGGGACAAGCGAATTTTGAAGCTTTCTTT
.,TRBD2,TRBV19,TRBJ2-3,16,CASSIRLAASTDTQYF,TGTGCCAGTAGTATTCGACTAGCGGCTAGCACAGATACGCAGTATTTT
few,.,TRBV28,TRBJ2-3,12,CASSLGRDTQYF,TGTGCCAGCAGTTTAGGAAGAGATACGCAGTATTTT
.,.,TRBV5-1,TRBJ1-5,15,CASRIQGYSNQPQHF,TGCGCCAGCAGAATACAGGGTTATAGCAATCAGCCCCAGCATTTT
.,TRBD1,TRBV10-3,TRBJ2-4,13,CASGQDPTNIQYF,TGTGCCAGTGGACAGGACCCTACAAACATTCAGTACTTC
.,.,TRBV4-1,TRBJ1-6,16,CASHEGGLSYNSPLHF,TGCGCCAGCCATGAGGGGGGCCTCTCCTATAATTCACCCCTCCACTTT
.,TRBD1,TRBV28,TRBJ2-7,14,CASNPGTGVYEQYF,TGTGCCAGCAACCCCGGGACAGGGGTATACGAGCAGTACTTC
.,.,TRBV29-1,TRBJ2-7,11,CSVPRDGEQYF,TGCAGCGTCCCCCGGGACGGCGAGCAGTACTTC
.,.,TRBV29-1,TRBJ2-2,12,CSAGPHTGELFF,TGCAGCGCCGGACCCCACACCGGGGAGCTGTTTTTT
.,.,TRBV7-3,TRBJ1-1,14,CASSLQQLNTEAFF,TGTGCCAGCAGCCTCCAGCAGCTGAACACTGAAGCTTTCTTT
.,TRBD2,TRBV18,TRBJ2-1,16,CASSPGTSGRGNEQFF,TGTGCCAGCTCACCAGGGACTAGCGGGAGGGGCAATGAGCAGTTCTTC
.,TRBD2,TRBV27,TRBJ2-5,16,CASSLISASGPETQYF,TGTGCCAGCAGTTTAATCTCGGCTAGCGGCCCGGAGACCCAGTACTTC
.,.,TRBV7-8,TRBJ1-2,17,CASSLVVGTGSTYGYTF,TGTGCCAGCAGCTTAGTAGTGGGAACAGGTTCAACGTATGGCTACACCTTC
.,TRBD2,TRBV7-9,TRBJ2-7,15,CASRPGTSERGEQYF,TGTGCCAGCAGACCCGGGACTAGCGAGCGAGGCGAGCAGTACTTC
.,.,TRBV28,TRBJ2-1,15,CASSLAGTLYNEQFF,TGTGCCAGCAGCCTTGCCGGGACACTATACAATGAGCAGTTCTTC
once,.,TRBV29-1,TRBJ2-2,13,CSVEGGYTGELFF,TGCAGCGTTGAAGGGGGCTACACCGGGGAGCTGTTTTTT
once,TRBD2,TRBV10-1,TRBJ2-7,14,CASSELAGSYEQYF,TGCGCCAGCAGTGAACTAGCGGGGTCCTACGAGCAGTACTTC
once,.,TRBV6-6,TRBJ2-3,14,CASRGSSSTDTQYF,TGTGCCAGCAGAGGGAGTTCTAGCACAGATACGCAGTATTTT
.,TRBD2,TRBV2,TRBJ2-3,18,CASSEERLAVTRADTQYF,TGTGCCAGCAGTGAAGAAAGACTAGCGGTGACGAGGGCAGATACGCAGTATTTT
.,.,TRBV6-5,TRBJ1-5,13,CASSYQGKGPQHF,TGTGCCAGCAGTTACCAAGGAAAGGGGCCCCAGCATTTT
.,.,TRBV6-1,TRBJ1-4,13,CASRRAHNEKLFF,TGTGCCAGCCGGAGGGCTCATAATGAAAAACTGTTTTTT
.,.,TRBV28,TRBJ1-5,13,CASSLMPTGLQHF,TGTGCCAGCAGTCTGATGCCGACCGGCCTCCAGCATTTT
.,.,TRBV6-5,TRBJ1-4,13,CASSYSRDRELFF,TGTGCCAGCAGTTACTCGAGGGACCGGGAACTGTTTTTT
.,.,TRBV7-6,TRBJ1-4,14,CASSLGASNEKLFF,TGTGCCAGCAGCTTAGGGGCTTCTAATGAAAAACTGTTTTTT
.,.,TRBV28,TRBJ2-5,15,CASSLSLDLQETQYF,TGTGCCAGCAGTTTATCCCTGGACCTACAAGAGACCCAGTACTTC
.,.,TRBV5-1,TRBJ2-1,13,CASSFTLVGEQFF,TGCGCCAGCAGCTTCACTCTGGTGGGTGAGCAGTTCTTC
.,.,TRBV9,TRBJ2-5,13,CASSVGLEETQYF,TGTGCCAGCAGCGTAGGCTTGGAAGAGACCCAGTACTTC
once,TRBD2,TRBV18,TRBJ2-1,15,CASSRLQREMDEQFF,TGTGCCAGCTCACGCCTCCAGCGGGAGATGGATGAGCAGTTCTTC
.,TRBD2,TRBV5-1,TRBJ2-7,14,CASSSSRTSNEQYF,TGCGCCAGCAGCTCCTCCCGGACTAGCAACGAGCAGTACTTC
.,TRBD2,TRBV29-1,TRBJ2-7,13,CSVGEGRAYEQYF,TGCAGCGTTGGGGAGGGCAGGGCCTACGAGCAGTACTTC
.,.,TRBV18,TRBJ1-4,16,CASSPPGASWGEKLFF,TGTGCCAGCTCACCACCGGGGGCCAGTTGGGGTGAAAAACTGTTTTTT
.,.,TRBV9,TRBJ2-7,14,CASSVGADSYEQYF,TGTGCCAGCAGCGTAGGGGCGGACTCCTACGAGCAGTACTTC
.,.,TRBV6-6,TRBJ1-1,14,CASSSPATNTEAFF,TGTGCCAGCAGTTCCCCCGCTACGAACACTGAAGCTTTCTTT
.,.,TRBV21-1,TRBJ2-5,16,CASSAQLRQGLETQYF,TGTGCCAGCAGCGCACAGTTACGACAGGGCTTGGAGACCCAGTACTTC
.,.,TRBV27,TRBJ2-2,13,CASSFRNTGELFF,TGTGCCAGCAGTTTCAGGAACACCGGGGAGCTGTTTTTT
.,.,TRBV5-1,TRBJ1-1,12,CASSQGNTEAFF,TGCGCCAGCAGTCAGGGGAACACTGAAGCTTTCTTT
few,.,TRBV10-3,TRBJ1-6,16,CAISESWGDRNSPLHF,TGTGCCATCAGTGAGTCGTGGGGGGACCGGAATTCACCCCTCCACTTT
.,.,TRBV27,TRBJ2-1,13,CASSGGLGNEQFF,TGTGCCAGTTCTGGGGGCCTTGGGAATGAGCAGTTCTTC
.,.,TRBV28,TRBJ2-7,12,CASSDRVSEQYF,TGTGCCAGCAGCGACCGGGTCTCCGAGCAGTACTTC
few,.,TRBV2,TRBJ2-7,12,CAVAGATYEQYF,TGTGCCGTCGCGGGGGCCACCTACGAGCAGTACTTC
.,TRBD1,TRBV29-1,TRBJ2-7,15,CSVEGGRDRAYEQYF,TGCAGCGTTGAAGGAGGCCGGGACAGGGCCTACGAGCAGTACTTC
.,TRBD2,TRBV27,TRBJ2-5,15,CASSPLERGQETQYF,TGTGCCAGCAGTCCGCTGGAGCGGGGCCAAGAGACCCAGTACTTC
once,.,TRBV7-2,TRBJ2-7,13,CASSLTSSYEQYF,TGTGCCAGCAGCTTAACTAGCTCCTACGAGCAGTACTTC
.,TRBD1,TRBV5-6,TRBJ1-5,15,CASSFGTGVNQPQHF,TGTGCCAGCAGCTTCGGGACAGGGGTAAATCAGCCCCAGCATTTT
.,.,TRBV6-5,TRBJ1-1,14,CASSTTHMNTEAFF,TGTGCCAGCAGTACGACACACATGAACACTGAAGCTTTCTTT
.,TRBD2,TRBV28,TRBJ2-3,16,CASSSPGSGTTDTQYF,TGTGCCAGCAGTTCCCCAGGTAGCGGGACGACAGATACGCAGTATTTT
few,.,TRBV10-3,TRBJ2-3,12,CATAPGGDTQYF,TGTGCCACTGCCCCCGGCGGGGATACGCAGTATTTT
.,TRBD1,TRBV7-3,TRBJ2-2,15,CASSPQGTVTGELFF,TGTGCCAGCAGCCCACAGGGGACGGTTACCGGGGAGCTGTTTTTT
.,.,TRBV28,TRBJ1-2,13,CASSIGGNYGYTF,TGTGCCAGCAGTATCGGGGGAAACTATGGCTACACCTTC
.,.,TRBV6-6,TRBJ2-7,13,CASSLSGAYEQYF,TGTGCCAGCAGTTTAAGTGGGGCTTACGAGCAGTACTTC